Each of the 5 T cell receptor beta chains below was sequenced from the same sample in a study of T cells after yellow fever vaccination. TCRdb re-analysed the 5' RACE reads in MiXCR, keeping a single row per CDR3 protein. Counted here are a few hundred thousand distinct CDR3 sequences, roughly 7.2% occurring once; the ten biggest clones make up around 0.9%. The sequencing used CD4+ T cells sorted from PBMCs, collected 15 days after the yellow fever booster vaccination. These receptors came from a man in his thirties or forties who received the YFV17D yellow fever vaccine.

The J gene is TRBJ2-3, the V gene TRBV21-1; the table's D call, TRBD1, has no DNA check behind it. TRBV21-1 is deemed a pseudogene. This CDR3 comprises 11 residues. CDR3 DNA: TGTGCCAGCAGACGCCCTGATACGCAGTATTTT. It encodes CASRRPDTQYF.

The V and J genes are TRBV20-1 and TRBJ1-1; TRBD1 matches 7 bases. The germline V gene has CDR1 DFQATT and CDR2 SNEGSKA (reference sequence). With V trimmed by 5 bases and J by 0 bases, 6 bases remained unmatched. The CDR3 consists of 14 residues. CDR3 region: CSAAKDRVNTEAFF. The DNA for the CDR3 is TGCAGTGCTGCCAAAGACAGGGTGAACACTGAAGCTTTCTTT.

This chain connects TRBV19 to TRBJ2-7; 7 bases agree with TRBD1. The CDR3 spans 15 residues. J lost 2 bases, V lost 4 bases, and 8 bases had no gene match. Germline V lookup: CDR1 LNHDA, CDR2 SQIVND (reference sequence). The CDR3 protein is CASSTRDRATYEQYF. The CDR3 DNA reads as TGTGCCAGTAGTACCCGGGACAGAGCCACCTACGAGCAGTACTTC.

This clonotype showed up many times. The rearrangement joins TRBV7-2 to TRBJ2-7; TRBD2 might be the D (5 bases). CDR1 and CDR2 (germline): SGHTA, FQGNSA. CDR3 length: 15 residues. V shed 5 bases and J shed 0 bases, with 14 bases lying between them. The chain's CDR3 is CASSITGFSSYEQYF. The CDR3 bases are TGTGCCAGCAGCATCACGGGGTTTAGCTCCTACGAGCAGTACTTC.

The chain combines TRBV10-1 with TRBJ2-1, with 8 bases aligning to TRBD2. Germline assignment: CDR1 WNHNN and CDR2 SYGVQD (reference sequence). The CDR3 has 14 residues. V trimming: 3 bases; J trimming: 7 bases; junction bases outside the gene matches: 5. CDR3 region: CASSDGGLVNEQFF. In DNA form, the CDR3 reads TGCGCCAGCAGTGACGGGGGACTAGTAAATGAGCAGTTCTTC.